This is a list of T cell receptor beta chains from one sample in a study of blood T cell repertoires in COVID-19. The table came from immunoSEQ multiplex PCR; TCRdb's copy has only in-frame clones and leaves some out. The repertoire includes about 380,000 clones, about 85% of them detected once, and under 4% sits in the top ten. Specimen: peripheral blood. The receptors come from a woman aged 18 to 35 with acute or convalescent COVID-19. CDR3s include the opening cysteine and the closing phenylalanine or tryptophan. Each record gives: J gene, V gene, D gene, clone size, CDR3 protein, CDR3 DNA. The D gene is left open where the match is weak. A row's size may be missing; if present it is once, few, many or a size class.

j_gene: TRBJ1-5
v_gene: TRBV5-6
d_gene: .
abundance: .
CDR3aa: CASSRGGGNQPQHF
CDR3nt: TGTGCCAGCAGCCGGGGAGGGGGCAATCAGCCCCAGCATTTT

j_gene: TRBJ2-1
v_gene: TRBV19
d_gene: TRBD1
abundance: .
CDR3aa: CATSLTGTGFYNEQFF
CDR3nt: TGTGCCACCTCACTTACCGGGACAGGGTTCTACAATGAGCAGTTCTTC

j_gene: TRBJ2-7
v_gene: TRBV5-6
d_gene: TRBD1
abundance: .
CDR3aa: CASSLGQGNEQYF
CDR3nt: TGTGCCAGCAGCTTGGGACAGGGAAACGAGCAGTACTTC

j_gene: TRBJ1-1
v_gene: TRBV6-2/TRBV6-3
d_gene: TRBD1
abundance: once
CDR3aa: CASSSMGQGAQAFF
CDR3nt: TGTGCCAGCAGCTCTATGGGACAGGGGGCGCAAGCTTTCTTT

j_gene: TRBJ2-2
v_gene: TRBV7-2
d_gene: .
abundance: .
CDR3aa: CASKYRGAGTGELFF
CDR3nt: TGTGCCAGCAAATACCGGGGGGCGGGGACCGGGGAGCTGTTTTTT

j_gene: TRBJ2-1
v_gene: TRBV5-6
d_gene: TRBD2
abundance: .
CDR3aa: CASSLSLGGLTYNEQFF
CDR3nt: TGTGCCAGCAGCTTGAGCTTGGGGGGACTAACTTACAATGAGCAGTTCTTC

j_gene: TRBJ2-1
v_gene: TRBV4-1
d_gene: TRBD2
abundance: .
CDR3aa: CASSQAGGSYNEQFF
CDR3nt: TGCGCCAGCAGCCAAGCGGGGGGCTCCTACAATGAGCAGTTCTTC

j_gene: TRBJ2-7
v_gene: TRBV14
d_gene: .
abundance: .
CDR3aa: CASSRDSKGEQYF
CDR3nt: TGTGCCAGCAGTCGGGACTCGAAGGGGGAGCAGTACTTC

j_gene: TRBJ2-7
v_gene: TRBV5-5
d_gene: TRBD2
abundance: .
CDR3aa: CASSLSGSVISEQYF
CDR3nt: TGTGCCAGCAGTCTTAGCGGGAGCGTGATTAGTGAGCAGTACTTC

j_gene: TRBJ2-4
v_gene: TRBV7-8
d_gene: .
abundance: .
CDR3aa: CASSLKGLVQYF
CDR3nt: TGTGCCAGCAGCTTAAAGGGGCTCGTTCAGTACTTC

j_gene: TRBJ2-7
v_gene: TRBV7-3
d_gene: .
abundance: .
CDR3aa: CASSLGGQSYEQYF
CDR3nt: TGTGCCAGCAGCTTAGGTGGACAGTCCTACGAGCAGTACTTC

j_gene: TRBJ2-2
v_gene: TRBV19
d_gene: TRBD1
abundance: .
CDR3aa: CASSVDRARSGELFF
CDR3nt: TGTGCCAGTAGTGTGGACAGGGCAAGGTCCGGGGAGCTGTTTTTT

j_gene: TRBJ2-7
v_gene: TRBV7-9
d_gene: TRBD1
abundance: .
CDR3aa: CASSRTGTDSYEQYF
CDR3nt: TGTGCCAGCAGTCGAACCGGGACAGACTCCTACGAGCAGTACTTC

j_gene: TRBJ1-6
v_gene: TRBV30
d_gene: TRBD1
abundance: .
CDR3aa: CAWSWDSTNSPLHF
CDR3nt: TGTGCCTGGAGTTGGGACAGCACTAATTCACCCCTCCACTTT